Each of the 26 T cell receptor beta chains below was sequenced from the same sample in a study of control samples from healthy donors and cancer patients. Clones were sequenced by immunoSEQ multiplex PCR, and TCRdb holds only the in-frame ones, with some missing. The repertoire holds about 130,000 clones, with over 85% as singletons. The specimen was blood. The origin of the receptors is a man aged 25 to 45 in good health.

The CDR3 reads CAWSVLETQYF. In DNA form, the CDR3 reads TGTGCCTGGAGTGTACTAGAGACCCAGTACTTC. The gene calls are TRBV30 and TRBJ2-5; D is unclear. V dropped 0 bases and J dropped 4 bases, with 3 bases sitting between them. The CDR3 length is 11 residues. Germline V CDR1 and CDR2: GTSNPN, SVGIG (reference sequence).

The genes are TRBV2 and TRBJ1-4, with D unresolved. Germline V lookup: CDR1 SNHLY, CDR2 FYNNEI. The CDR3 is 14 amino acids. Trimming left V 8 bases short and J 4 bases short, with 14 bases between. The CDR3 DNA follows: TGTGCCAGCGAAGTTCGGAGGGTTAATGAAAAACTGTTTTTT. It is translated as CASEVRRVNEKLFF.

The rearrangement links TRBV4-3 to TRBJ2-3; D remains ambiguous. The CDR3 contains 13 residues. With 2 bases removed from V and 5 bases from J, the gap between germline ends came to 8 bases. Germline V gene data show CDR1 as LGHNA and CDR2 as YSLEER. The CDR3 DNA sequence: TGCGCCAGCAGCCAACATGCAGTAGATACGCAGTATTTT. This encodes CASSQHAVDTQYF.

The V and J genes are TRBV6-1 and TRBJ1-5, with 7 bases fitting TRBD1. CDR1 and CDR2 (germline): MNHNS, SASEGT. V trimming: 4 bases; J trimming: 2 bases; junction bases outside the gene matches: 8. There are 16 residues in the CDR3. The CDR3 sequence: CASSGRDSRRNQPQHF. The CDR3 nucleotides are TGTGCCAGCAGTGGGAGGGACAGTCGGCGCAATCAGCCCCAGCATTTT.

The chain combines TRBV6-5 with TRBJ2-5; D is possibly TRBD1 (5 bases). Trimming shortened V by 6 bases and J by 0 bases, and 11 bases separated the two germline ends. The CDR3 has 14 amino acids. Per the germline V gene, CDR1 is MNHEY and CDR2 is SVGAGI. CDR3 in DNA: TGTGCCAGCAGGCCTCGACAGTACCAAGAGACCCAGTACTTC. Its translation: CASRPRQYQETQYF.

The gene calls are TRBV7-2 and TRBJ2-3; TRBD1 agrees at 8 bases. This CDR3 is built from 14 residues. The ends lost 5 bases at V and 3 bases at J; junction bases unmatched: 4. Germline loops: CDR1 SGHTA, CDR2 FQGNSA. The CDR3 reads CASSPWDRTDTQYF. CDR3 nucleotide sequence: TGTGCCAGCAGCCCCTGGGACAGGACAGATACGCAGTATTTT.

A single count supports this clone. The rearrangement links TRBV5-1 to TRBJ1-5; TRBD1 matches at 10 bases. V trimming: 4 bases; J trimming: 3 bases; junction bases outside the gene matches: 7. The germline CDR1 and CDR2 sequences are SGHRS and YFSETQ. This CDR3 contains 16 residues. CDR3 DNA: TGCGCCAGCAGCCAGGACAGGGGGGCTTCCAATCAGCCCCAGCATTTT. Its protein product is CASSQDRGASNQPQHF.

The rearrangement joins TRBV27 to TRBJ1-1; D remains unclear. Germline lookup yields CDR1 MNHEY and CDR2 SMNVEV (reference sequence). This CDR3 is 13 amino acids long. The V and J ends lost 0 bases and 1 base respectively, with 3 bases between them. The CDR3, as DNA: TGTGCCAGCAGTTTATCGGCGAACACTGAAGCTTTCTTT. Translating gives CASSLSANTEAFF.

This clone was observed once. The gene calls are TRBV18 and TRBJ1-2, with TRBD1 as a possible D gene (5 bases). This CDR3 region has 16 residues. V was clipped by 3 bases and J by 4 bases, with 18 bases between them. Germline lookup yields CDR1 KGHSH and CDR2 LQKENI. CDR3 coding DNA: TGTGCCAGCTCACCGGGAAGACAGATTCTTTTCTATGGCTACACCTTC. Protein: CASSPGRQILFYGYTF.

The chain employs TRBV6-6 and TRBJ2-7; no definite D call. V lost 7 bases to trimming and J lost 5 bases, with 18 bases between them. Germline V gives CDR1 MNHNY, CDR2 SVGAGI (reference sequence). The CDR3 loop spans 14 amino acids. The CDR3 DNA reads TGTGCCAGCACCTCAGCGCGCAGGCCGCACGAGCAGTACTTC. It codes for CASTSARRPHEQYF.

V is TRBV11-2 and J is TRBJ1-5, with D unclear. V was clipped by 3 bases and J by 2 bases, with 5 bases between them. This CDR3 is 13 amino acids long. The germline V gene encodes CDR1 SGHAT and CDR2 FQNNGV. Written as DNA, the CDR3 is TGTGCCAGCAGCTTTTCCGGCAATCAGCCCCAGCATTTT. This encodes CASSFSGNQPQHF.

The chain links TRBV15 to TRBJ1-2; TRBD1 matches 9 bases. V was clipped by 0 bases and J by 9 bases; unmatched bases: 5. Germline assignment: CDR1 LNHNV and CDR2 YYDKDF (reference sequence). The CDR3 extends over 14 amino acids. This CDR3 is CATSRDLTGGRYTF. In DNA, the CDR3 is TGTGCCACCAGCAGAGATCTGACAGGGGGACGCTACACCTTC.

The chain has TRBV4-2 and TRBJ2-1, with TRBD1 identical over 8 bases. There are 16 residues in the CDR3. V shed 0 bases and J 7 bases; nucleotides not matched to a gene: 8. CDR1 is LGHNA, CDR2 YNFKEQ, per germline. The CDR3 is CASSQEGQGARNEQFF. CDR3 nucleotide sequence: TGTGCCAGCAGCCAAGAGGGGCAGGGGGCGAGAAATGAGCAGTTCTTC.

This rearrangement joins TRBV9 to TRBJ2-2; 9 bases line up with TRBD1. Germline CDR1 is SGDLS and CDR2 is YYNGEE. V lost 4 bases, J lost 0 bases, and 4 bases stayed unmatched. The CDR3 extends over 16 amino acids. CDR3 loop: CASSNRDRANTGELFF. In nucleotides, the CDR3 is TGTGCCAGCAGCAACCGGGACAGGGCGAACACCGGGGAGCTGTTTTTT.

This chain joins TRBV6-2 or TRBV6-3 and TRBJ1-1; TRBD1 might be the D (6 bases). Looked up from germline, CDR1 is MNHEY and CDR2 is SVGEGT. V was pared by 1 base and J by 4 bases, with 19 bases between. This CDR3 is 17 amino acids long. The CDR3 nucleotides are TGTGCCAGCAGTTACTTATCAAACAGGGTCGGAGGCACTGAAGCTTTCTTT. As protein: CASSYLSNRVGGTEAFF.

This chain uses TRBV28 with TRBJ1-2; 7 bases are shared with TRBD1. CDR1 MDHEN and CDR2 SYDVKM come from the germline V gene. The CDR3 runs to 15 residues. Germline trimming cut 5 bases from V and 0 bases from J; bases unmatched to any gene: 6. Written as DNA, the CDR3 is TGTGCCAGCAGTACCCCCGGGACAGCTAACTATGGCTACACCTTC. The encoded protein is CASSTPGTANYGYTF.

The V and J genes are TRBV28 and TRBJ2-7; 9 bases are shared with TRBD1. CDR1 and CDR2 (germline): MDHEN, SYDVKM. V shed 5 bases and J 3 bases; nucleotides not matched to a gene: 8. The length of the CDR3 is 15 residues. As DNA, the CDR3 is TGTGCCAGCAGTAGCCGACAGGGGGAGCACTACGAGCAGTACTTC. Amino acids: CASSSRQGEHYEQYF.

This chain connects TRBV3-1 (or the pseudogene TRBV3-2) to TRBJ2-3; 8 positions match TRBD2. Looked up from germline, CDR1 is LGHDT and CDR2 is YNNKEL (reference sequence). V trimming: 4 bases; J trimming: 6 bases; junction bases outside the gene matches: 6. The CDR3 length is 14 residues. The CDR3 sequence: CASSPGGGRDTQYF. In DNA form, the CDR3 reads TGTGCCAGCAGCCCGGGGGGGGGAAGGGATACGCAGTATTTT.

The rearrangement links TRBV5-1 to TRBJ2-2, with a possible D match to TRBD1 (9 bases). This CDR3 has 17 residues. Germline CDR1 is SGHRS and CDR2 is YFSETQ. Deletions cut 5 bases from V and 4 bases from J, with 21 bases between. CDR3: CASRPTGGTGLTGELFF. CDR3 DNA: TGCGCCAGCAGACCTACGGGGGGGACAGGGCTCACCGGGGAGCTGTTTTTT.

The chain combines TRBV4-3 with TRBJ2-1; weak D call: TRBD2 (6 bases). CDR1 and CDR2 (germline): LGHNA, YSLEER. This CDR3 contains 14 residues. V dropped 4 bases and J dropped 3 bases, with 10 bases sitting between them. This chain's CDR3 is CASSLLGGYNEQFF. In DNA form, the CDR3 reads TGCGCCAGCAGCCTACTCGGGGGCTACAATGAGCAGTTCTTC.

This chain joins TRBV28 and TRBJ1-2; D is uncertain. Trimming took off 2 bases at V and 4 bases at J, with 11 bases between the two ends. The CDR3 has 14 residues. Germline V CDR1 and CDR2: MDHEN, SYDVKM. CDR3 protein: CASSLAAAPYGYTF. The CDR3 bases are TGTGCCAGCAGTTTAGCGGCGGCTCCCTATGGCTACACCTTC.

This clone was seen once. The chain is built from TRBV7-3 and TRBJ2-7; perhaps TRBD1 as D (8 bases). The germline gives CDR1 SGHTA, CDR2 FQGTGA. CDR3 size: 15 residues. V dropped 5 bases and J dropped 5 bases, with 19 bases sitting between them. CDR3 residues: CASSVGTGSGDEQYF. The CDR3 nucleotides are TGTGCCAGCAGCGTAGGGACAGGCAGCGGGGACGAGCAGTACTTC.

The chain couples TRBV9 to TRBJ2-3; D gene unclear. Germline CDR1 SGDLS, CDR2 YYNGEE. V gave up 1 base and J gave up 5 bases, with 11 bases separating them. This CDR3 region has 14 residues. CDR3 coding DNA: TGTGCCAGCAGCGTATTGGCATTACTAGATACGCAGTATTTT. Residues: CASSVLALLDTQYF.

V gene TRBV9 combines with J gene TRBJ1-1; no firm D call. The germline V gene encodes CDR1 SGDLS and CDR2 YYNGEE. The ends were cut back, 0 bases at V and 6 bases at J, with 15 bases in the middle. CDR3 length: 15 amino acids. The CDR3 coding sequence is TGTGCCAGCAGCGTAGTCGAGGGTCCCATCGCTGAAGCTTTCTTT. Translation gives CASSVVEGPIAEAFF. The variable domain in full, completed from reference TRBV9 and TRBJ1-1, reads DSGVTQTPKHLITATGQRVTLRCSPRSGDLSVYWYQQSLDQGLQFLIQYYNGEERAKGNILERFSAQQFPDLHSELNLSSLELGDSALYFCASSVVEGPIAEAFFGQGTRLTVV.

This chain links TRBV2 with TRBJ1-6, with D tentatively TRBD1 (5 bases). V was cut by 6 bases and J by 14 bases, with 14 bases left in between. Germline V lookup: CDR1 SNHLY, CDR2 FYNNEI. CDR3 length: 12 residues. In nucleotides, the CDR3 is TGTGCCAGCAGGGGGGGAGGGGAGACCCTCCACTTT. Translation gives CASRGGGETLHF.

CDR3 residues: CASSPVGSNQPQHF. CDR3 nucleotides: TGTGCCAGTAGTCCGGTGGGGAGCAATCAGCCCCAGCATTTT. This chain links TRBV19 with TRBJ1-5; D uncertain. The CDR3 is 14 residues long. Germline V gives CDR1 LNHDA, CDR2 SQIVND (reference sequence). With 5 bases removed from V and 1 base from J, the gap between germline ends came to 9 bases. Together with reference TRBV19 and TRBJ1-5, the CDR3 gives the full variable domain: DGGITQSPKYLFRKEGQNVTLSCEQNLNHDAMYWYRQDPGQGLRLIYYSQIVNDFQKGDIAEGYSVSREKKESFPLTVTSAQKNPTAFYLCASSPVGSNQPQHFGDGTRLSIL.